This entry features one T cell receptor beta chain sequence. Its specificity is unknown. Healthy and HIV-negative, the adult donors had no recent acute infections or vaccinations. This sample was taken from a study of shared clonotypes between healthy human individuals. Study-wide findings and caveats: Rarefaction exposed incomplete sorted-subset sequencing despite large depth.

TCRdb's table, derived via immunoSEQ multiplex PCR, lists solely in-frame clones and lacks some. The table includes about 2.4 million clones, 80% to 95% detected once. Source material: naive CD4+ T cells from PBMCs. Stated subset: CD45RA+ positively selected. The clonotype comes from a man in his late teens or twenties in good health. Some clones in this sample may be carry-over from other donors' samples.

This CDR3 reads CASSPYSGGAQETQYF. CDR3 bases: TGTGCCAGCAGCCCTTACTCGGGGGGAGCCCAAGAGACCCAGTACTTC. The chain has TRBV7-3 and TRBJ2-5; 7 nucleotides line up with TRBD2. The CDR3 runs 16 residues. V lost 5 bases to trimming and J lost 1 base; unmatched junction nucleotides: 10. Germline V gene lookup returns CDR1 SGHTA and CDR2 FQGTGA.